This T cell receptor beta chain was identified in a study of early T cells in non-severe SARS-CoV-2 infection. As for the study in general: Chains from this unsorted whole-blood bulk RNA could not be paired. Points from the study as a whole: VDJdb matching favored anti-spike CD8 responses, missing private and CD4 specificities.

The V gene's germline CDR1 is SGHRS and CDR2 YFSETQ. V shed 0 bases and J shed 7 bases, with 8 bases lying between them. This CDR3 spans 13 amino acids. The TCR library protocol was used to attach unique molecular identifiers. These identifiers were attached to individual cDNA molecules. TCRdb analysed the 5' RACE reads with MiXCR anew, one entry per CDR3 protein. The sample lists tens of thousands of distinct CDR3 sequences; around 12% were seen once. This clonotype has ten or more counts. Its target is unknown. Specimen: whole blood. This TCR was sampled from an adult who was a healthcare worker with PCR-confirmed SARS-CoV-2 infection or an uninfected control (not recorded which). The chain links TRBV5-1 to TRBJ2-1; D is ambiguous. The CDR3 protein is CASSLEQSNEQFF. The CDR3 DNA follows: TGCGCCAGCAGCTTGGAGCAGTCGAATGAGCAGTTCTTC.